This TCR beta chain was sequenced during a study of shared clonotypes between healthy human individuals. Study context: Each donor's CD4 naive and CD4 memory cells filled three plates apiece, CD8 naive two, and CD8 memory one. General observations from the study: Roughly 5% of naive CD4 clonotypes were common to a few donors.

Here immunoSEQ multiplex PCR was the method, and the copy in TCRdb shows in-frame clones only, minus some. The sample includes roughly 2.6 million clones, around nine tenths of them seen just once. Worth noting for this clone: Its antigen is undetermined.

Germline V gives CDR1 KGHSH, CDR2 LQKENI. This CDR3 spans 14 amino acids. V dropped 0 bases and J dropped 5 bases, with 10 bases sitting between them. This chain links TRBV18 with TRBJ1-1; possible D gene TRBD1, 6 bases. The clonotype comes from a man younger than 35 in good health. Material: naive CD4+ T cells sorted from blood. Noted subset: CD45RA+ positively selected. The CDR3 spells CASSPPEGVTEAFF. The CDR3 DNA reads TGTGCCAGCTCACCACCGGAGGGGGTAACTGAAGCTTTCTTT. Together with reference TRBV18 and TRBJ1-1, the CDR3 gives the full variable domain: NAGVMQNPRHLVRRRGQEARLRCSPMKGHSHVYWYRQLPEEGLKFMVYLQKENIIDESGMPKERFSAEFPKEGPSILRIQQVVRGDSAAYFCASSPPEGVTEAFFGQGTRLTVV.